A single sample is the source of the 7 T cell receptor beta chains below, sequenced in a study of T cell repertoires in aging, cancer and after chemotherapy. The template was genomic DNA from peripheral blood, not RNA. A mixed TRB-A/B primer pool amplified rearranged TRB by multiplex touch-down PCR. TCRdb re-called the multiplex PCR reads with MiXCR, one entry per CDR3 protein. The table includes about 5,400 distinct CDR3 sequences, approximately 37% detected once. The sequenced material came from blood. The receptors were gathered from a human donor in good health.

In its sample, this clonotype is medium-sized. The gene calls are TRBV29-1 and TRBJ2-7, with no clear D. Between the trimmed V and J ends, which lost 6 bases and 7 bases, there was a span of 22 bases. The CDR3 extends over 14 amino acids. Germline CDR1 SQVTM, CDR2 ANQGSEA. CDR3 residues: CSVRPGQVMGEQYF. The CDR3, as DNA: TGCAGCGTCCGACCCGGGCAGGTTATGGGAGAGCAGTACTTC.

The CDR3 bases are TGTGCCAGTATAAAAAAGGGTTCTGGCACTGAAGCTTTCTTT. This sequence encodes CASIKKGSGTEAFF. This rearrangement joins TRBV19 to TRBJ1-1; D not resolved. The V gene's germline CDR1 is LNHDA and CDR2 SQIVND (reference sequence). The CDR3 runs to 14 residues. The V end lost 7 bases, the J end lost 4 bases, and 16 bases lay between the germline ends.

V gene TRBV6-1 combines with J gene TRBJ2-5; D gene ambiguous. CDR3 length: 15 amino acids. In germline, CDR1 is MNHNS, CDR2 SASEGT. The ends were cut back, 1 base at V and 4 bases at J, with 13 bases in the middle. Here the CDR3 DNA reads TGTGCCAGCAGTGAAGGTCCGAGAGGTGGAGAGACCCAGTACTTC. Translating it yields CASSEGPRGGETQYF.

This clonotype was counted between two and nine times. The CDR3 sequence: CASRSVLRGTEAFF. CDR3 nucleotide sequence: TGTGCCAGCAGGTCGGTTCTCAGGGGAACTGAAGCTTTCTTT. V is TRBV27 and J is TRBJ1-1, with D tentatively TRBD1 (6 bases). V was clipped by 6 bases and J by 5 bases, with 16 bases between them. The CDR3 has 14 amino acids. Looked up from germline, CDR1 is MNHEY and CDR2 is SMNVEV (reference sequence).

This chain links TRBV6-4 with TRBJ2-1; 7 nucleotides match TRBD2. Germline lookup yields CDR1 MRHNA and CDR2 SNTAGT. The V and J ends lost 2 bases and 6 bases, in that order; junction bases with no gene match: 4. The CDR3 is made up of 14 amino acids. CDR3 sequence reads: CASSDRGVSNEQFF. Written as DNA, the CDR3 is TGTGCCAGCAGTGACCGGGGGGTGAGCAATGAGCAGTTCTTC.

V is TRBV18 and J is TRBJ2-1; D is unclear. Trimming shortened V by 6 bases and J by 7 bases, and 13 bases separated the two germline ends. This CDR3 contains 13 residues. Germline-derived CDR1 and CDR2 are KGHSH and LQKENI. CDR3 DNA sequence: TGTGCCAGCTCCCCCTCCCTTGGTAATGAGCAGTTCTTC. Its protein product is CASSPSLGNEQFF.

This clonotype was seen only a few times. This chain joins TRBV6-5 and TRBJ2-1, with 9 bases identical to TRBD2. Trimming took 6 bases from V and 1 from J; bases not matched to a gene: 4. CDR3 length: 15 amino acids. Germline CDR1 is MNHEY and CDR2 is SVGAGI. DNA for the CDR3: TGTGCCAGCAGCCTCACTAGCGGGTCCTACAATGAGCAGTTCTTC. Protein product: CASSLTSGSYNEQFF.